This is a list of T cell receptor gamma chains from one sample in a study of Vδ1+ human thymocytes. TCRdb applied CATT to the multiplex PCR reads for clone calling. Of roughly 30,000 gamma-chain clones detected, roughly 20% appear once; the ten largest clones hold 1.5% to 2%. Sample: Vdelta1+ gamma-delta thymocytes from the thymus. The source of these receptors is a boy younger than two who had congenital heart surgery. Both conserved end residues are part of each CDR3. Fields, in order: J gene, V gene, clone size, CDR3 DNA, CDR3 protein. Size is stated for part of the rows, as once, few or many counts, or as a class when the clone is expanded.

j_call: TRGJ1/TRGJ2
v_call: TRGV9
clone_size: -
cdr3_nt: TGTGCCTTGTGGGTGGTTTTCTCCCCGCGACCAGAGAAACTCTTT
cdr3_aa: CALWVVFSPRPEKLF

j_call: TRGJ1/TRGJ2
v_call: TRGV5
clone_size: few
cdr3_nt: TGTGCCACCTGGGACAGGCGAGGCTATTATAAGAAACTCTTT
cdr3_aa: CATWDRRGYYKKLF

j_call: TRGJ1/TRGJ2
v_call: TRGV8
clone_size: -
cdr3_nt: TGTGCCACCTGGGTTGTGGAATATAAGAAACTCTTT
cdr3_aa: CATWVVEYKKLF

j_call: TRGJ1/TRGJ2
v_call: TRGV4
clone_size: -
cdr3_nt: TGTGCCACCTGGGATGGGCGGGGGAATTATAAGAAACTCTTT
cdr3_aa: CATWDGRGNYKKLF

j_call: TRGJ1/TRGJ2
v_call: TRGV4
clone_size: -
cdr3_nt: TGTGCCACCTGGGATGCCCAAAATTATTATAAGAAACTCTTT
cdr3_aa: CATWDAQNYYKKLF

j_call: TRGJ1/TRGJ2
v_call: TRGV3
clone_size: few
cdr3_nt: TGTGCCACCTGGGAAACTAGGAAACTCTTT
cdr3_aa: CATWETRKLF

j_call: TRGJ1/TRGJ2
v_call: TRGV5
clone_size: few
cdr3_nt: TGTGCCACCTGGGACAGGCATTCTCTTTATTATAAGAAACTCTTT
cdr3_aa: CATWDRHSLYYKKLF

j_call: TRGJ1/TRGJ2
v_call: TRGV9
clone_size: -
cdr3_nt: TGTGCCTTGTGGGAGGTGCATTTAGATTATTATAAGAAACTCTTT
cdr3_aa: CALWEVHLDYYKKLF

j_call: TRGJ1/TRGJ2
v_call: TRGV8
clone_size: few
cdr3_nt: TGTGCCACCTGGGCCCCCCATAGTTATAAGAAACTCTTT
cdr3_aa: CATWAPHSYKKLF

j_call: TRGJ1/TRGJ2
v_call: TRGV3
clone_size: -
cdr3_nt: TGTGCCACCTGGGACAGGCCCTGGGGATGCAAGAAACTCTTT
cdr3_aa: CATWDRPWGCKKLF

j_call: TRGJ1/TRGJ2
v_call: TRGV3
clone_size: -
cdr3_nt: TGTGCCACCTTGAGGGAAGGGTATAAGAAACTCTTT
cdr3_aa: CATLREGYKKLF

j_call: TRGJP2
v_call: TRGV9
clone_size: few
cdr3_nt: TGTGCCTTGTGGGAGCGCCTCGGCGGTAGTGATTGGATCAAGACGTTT
cdr3_aa: CALWERLGGSDWIKTF

j_call: TRGJP
v_call: TRGV9
clone_size: -
cdr3_nt: TGTGCCTTGTGGGAGGTGCACGAAGAGTTGGGCAAAAAAATCAAGGTATTT
cdr3_aa: CALWEVHEELGKKIKVF

j_call: TRGJ1/TRGJ2
v_call: TRGV5
clone_size: -
cdr3_nt: TGTGCCACCTGGGACAGGCCCCGGAGGTATAAGAAACTCTTT
cdr3_aa: CATWDRPRRYKKLF

j_call: TRGJ1/TRGJ2
v_call: TRGV5
clone_size: -
cdr3_nt: TGTGCCACCTGGGACAGGCCGAGTTATAAGAAACTCTTT
cdr3_aa: CATWDRPSYKKLF

j_call: TRGJ1/TRGJ2
v_call: TRGV3
clone_size: -
cdr3_nt: TGTGCCACCTGGGACAGGCAATTTGGTTATAAGAAACTCTTT
cdr3_aa: CATWDRQFGYKKLF

j_call: TRGJP
v_call: TRGV9
clone_size: -
cdr3_nt: TGTGCCTTGTGGGAGATCCATGAGTTGGGCAAAAAAATCAAGGTATTT
cdr3_aa: CALWEIHELGKKIKVF

j_call: TRGJ1/TRGJ2
v_call: TRGV4
clone_size: few
cdr3_nt: TGTGCCACCTGGGATGGGCAAGTAGAATATAAGAAACTCTTT
cdr3_aa: CATWDGQVEYKKLF

j_call: TRGJ1/TRGJ2
v_call: TRGV3
clone_size: -
cdr3_nt: TGTGCCACCTGGGACAGTTCCCCCTGGGGTTATAAGAAACTCTTT
cdr3_aa: CATWDSSPWGYKKLF

j_call: TRGJP2
v_call: TRGV8
clone_size: -
cdr3_nt: TGTGCCACCTGGGCCGCATATAGTAGTGATTGGATCAAGACGTTT
cdr3_aa: CATWAAYSSDWIKTF

j_call: TRGJ1/TRGJ2
v_call: TRGV9
clone_size: -
cdr3_nt: TGTGCCTTGTGGGGAGGACCGTATAAGAAACTCTTT
cdr3_aa: CALWGGPYKKLF

j_call: TRGJP1
v_call: TRGV9
clone_size: few
cdr3_nt: TGTGCCTTGTATTACCGGCGCGATTTCAAGATATTT
cdr3_aa: CALYYRRDFKIF

j_call: TRGJ1/TRGJ2
v_call: TRGV4
clone_size: medium-sized
cdr3_nt: TGTGCCACCTGGGATGGGCCGGGTAAGAAACTCTTT
cdr3_aa: CATWDGPGKKLF

j_call: TRGJ1/TRGJ2
v_call: TRGV8
clone_size: few
cdr3_nt: TGTGCCACCTGGGATAAGGGTTATTATAAGAAACTCTTT
cdr3_aa: CATWDKGYYKKLF

j_call: TRGJP
v_call: TRGV9
clone_size: few
cdr3_nt: TGTGCCTTGTGGGATCAGCAAGAGTTGGGCAAAAAAATCAAGGTATTT
cdr3_aa: CALWDQQELGKKIKVF

j_call: TRGJ1/TRGJ2
v_call: TRGV4
clone_size: -
cdr3_nt: TGTGCCACCTGGGATGGGCCGTTTGGGAAACTCTTT
cdr3_aa: CATWDGPFGKLF

j_call: TRGJ1/TRGJ2
v_call: TRGV9
clone_size: few
cdr3_nt: TGTGCCTTGTGGGAGGACACTCCGGGGCCAAAGAAACTCTTT
cdr3_aa: CALWEDTPGPKKLF

j_call: TRGJ1/TRGJ2
v_call: TRGV4
clone_size: -
cdr3_nt: TGTGCCACCTGGGGGAGGGGATATTATAAGAAACTCTTT
cdr3_aa: CATWGRGYYKKLF

j_call: TRGJ1/TRGJ2
v_call: TRGV4
clone_size: medium-sized
cdr3_nt: TGTGCCACCTGGGATGGGCCCTATTATAAGAAACTCTTT
cdr3_aa: CATWDGPYYKKLF

j_call: TRGJP2
v_call: TRGV5
clone_size: -
cdr3_nt: TGTGCCACCTGGGACAGGCCGATGGATGATTGGATCAAGACGTTT
cdr3_aa: CATWDRPMDDWIKTF

j_call: TRGJ1/TRGJ2
v_call: TRGV2
clone_size: -
cdr3_nt: TGTGCCACCTGGGACCCGCTAGATAAGAAACTCTTT
cdr3_aa: CATWDPLDKKLF

j_call: TRGJ1/TRGJ2
v_call: TRGV4
clone_size: few
cdr3_nt: TGTGCCACCTGGGATGGGCCCCTGTATTATAAGAAACTCTTT
cdr3_aa: CATWDGPLYYKKLF

j_call: TRGJ1/TRGJ2
v_call: TRGV5
clone_size: -
cdr3_nt: TGTGCCACCTGGGATCGGGGGAGGAAGAAACTCTTT
cdr3_aa: CATWDRGRKKLF

j_call: TRGJ1/TRGJ2
v_call: TRGV3
clone_size: few
cdr3_nt: TGTGCCACCTGGGACAGGCGTCGATATTATAAGAAACTCTTT
cdr3_aa: CATWDRRRYYKKLF

j_call: TRGJ1/TRGJ2
v_call: TRGV5
clone_size: few
cdr3_nt: TGTGCCACCTGGGACAGGCCCCTGTATAAGAAACTCTTT
cdr3_aa: CATWDRPLYKKLF

j_call: TRGJ1/TRGJ2
v_call: TRGV8
clone_size: -
cdr3_nt: TGTGCCACCTGGGACCCTAAAACTTTATATGAGAAACTCTTT
cdr3_aa: CATWDPKTLYEKLF

j_call: TRGJ1/TRGJ2
v_call: TRGV5
clone_size: -
cdr3_nt: TGTGCCACCTGGGACAGGAAGAATGGAGGAGATTATAAGAAACTCTTT
cdr3_aa: CATWDRKNGGDYKKLF

j_call: TRGJ1/TRGJ2
v_call: TRGV2
clone_size: -
cdr3_nt: TGTGCCACCTGGGACGCCCGGGGGGATTATAAGAAACTCTTT
cdr3_aa: CATWDARGDYKKLF

j_call: TRGJ1/TRGJ2
v_call: TRGV9
clone_size: -
cdr3_nt: TGTGCCTTGTGGGAGGTGCAGCGGAATTCCTATTATAAGAAACTCTTT
cdr3_aa: CALWEVQRNSYYKKLF

j_call: TRGJ1/TRGJ2
v_call: TRGV3
clone_size: -
cdr3_nt: TGTGCCACCTGGGACACTTATTATTATAAGAAACTCTTT
cdr3_aa: CATWDTYYYKKLF

j_call: TRGJ1/TRGJ2
v_call: TRGV5
clone_size: few
cdr3_nt: TGTGCCACCTGGGACCTCTCGAATTATTATAAGAAACTCTTT
cdr3_aa: CATWDLSNYYKKLF

j_call: TRGJ1/TRGJ2
v_call: TRGV4
clone_size: -
cdr3_nt: TGTGCCACCTGGGATGGTCAGATTTATTATAAGAAACTCTTT
cdr3_aa: CATWDGQIYYKKLF

j_call: TRGJ1/TRGJ2
v_call: TRGV3
clone_size: -
cdr3_nt: TGTGCCACTTATAGGTATAAGAAACTCTTT
cdr3_aa: CATYRYKKLF

j_call: TRGJ1/TRGJ2
v_call: TRGV2
clone_size: few
cdr3_nt: TGTGCCACCTGGGACGGGCCGAACACCAATTATTATAAGAAACTCTTT
cdr3_aa: CATWDGPNTNYYKKLF

j_call: TRGJ1/TRGJ2
v_call: TRGV2
clone_size: few
cdr3_nt: TGTGCCACCTGGGACGGACCAGGGTATAAGAAACTCTTT
cdr3_aa: CATWDGPGYKKLF

j_call: TRGJ1/TRGJ2
v_call: TRGV2
clone_size: -
cdr3_nt: TGTGCCACCTGGGACGGGCGGCCCGACCGTAACAATAAGAAACTCTTT
cdr3_aa: CATWDGRPDRNNKKLF

j_call: TRGJ1/TRGJ2
v_call: TRGV5
clone_size: few
cdr3_nt: TGTGCCACCTGGGACGGGCAGGGTAAGAAACTCTTT
cdr3_aa: CATWDGQGKKLF